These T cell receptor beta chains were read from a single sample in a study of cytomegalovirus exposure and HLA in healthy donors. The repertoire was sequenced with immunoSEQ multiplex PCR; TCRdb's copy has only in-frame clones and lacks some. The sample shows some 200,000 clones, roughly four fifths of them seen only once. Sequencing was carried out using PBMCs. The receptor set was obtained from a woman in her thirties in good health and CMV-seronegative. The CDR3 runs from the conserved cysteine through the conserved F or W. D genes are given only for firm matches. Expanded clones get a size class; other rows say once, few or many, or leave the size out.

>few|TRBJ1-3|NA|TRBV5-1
CASSLEPGLSSGNTIYF
TGCGCCAGCAGCTTGGAACCGGGACTGAGCTCTGGAAACACCATATATTTT
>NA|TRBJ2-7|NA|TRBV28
CASSFGAEDRRPGQYF
TGTGCCAGCAGTTTTGGGGCCGAAGACCGTCGCCCCGGGCAGTACTTC
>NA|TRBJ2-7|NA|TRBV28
CASKLGAGYEQYF
TGTGCCAGCAAACTGGGGGCGGGCTACGAGCAGTACTTC
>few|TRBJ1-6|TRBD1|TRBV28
CASSSGQGDSPLHF
TGTGCCAGCAGCTCTGGACAGGGGGATTCACCCCTCCACTTT
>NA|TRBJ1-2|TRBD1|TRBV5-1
CASSLGQGDGYTF
TGCGCCAGCAGCTTAGGACAGGGCGATGGCTACACCTTC
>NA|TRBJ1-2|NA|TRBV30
CAWPRPGHRAMSYTF
TGTGCCTGGCCACGTCCGGGACACCGAGCTATGAGCTACACCTTC
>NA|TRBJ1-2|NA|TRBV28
CASSPDSPYGYTF
TGTGCCAGCAGTCCCGACAGTCCCTATGGCTACACCTTC
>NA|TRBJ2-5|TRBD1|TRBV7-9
CASSYKGAQETQYF
TGTGCCAGCAGCTACAAGGGGGCCCAAGAGACCCAGTACTTC
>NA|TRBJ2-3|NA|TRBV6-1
CASSEGGADTQYF
TGTGCCAGCAGTGAAGGGGGGGCAGATACGCAGTATTTT
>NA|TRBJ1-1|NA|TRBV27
CASSLIAPNTEAFF
TGTGCCAGCAGTTTGATAGCCCCCAACACTGAAGCTTTCTTT
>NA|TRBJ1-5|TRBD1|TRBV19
CASSIEGQGNQPQHF
TGTGCCAGTAGTATAGAGGGACAGGGAAATCAGCCCCAGCATTTT
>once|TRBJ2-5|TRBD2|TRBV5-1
CASSSELAGEETQYF
TGCGCCAGCAGCTCGGAACTAGCGGGGGAAGAGACCCAGTACTTC
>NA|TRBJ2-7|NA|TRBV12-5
CASGSDRQTYEQYF
TGTGCTAGTGGTTCCGACAGGCAGACCTACGAGCAGTACTTC
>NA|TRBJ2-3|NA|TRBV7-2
CASSLVLAGTDTQYF
TGTGCCAGCAGCTTAGTTTTAGCGGGCACAGATACGCAGTATTTT
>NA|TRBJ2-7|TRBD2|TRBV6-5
CASSWGRSGRGEQYF
TGTGCCAGCAGTTGGGGACGTAGCGGGAGGGGCGAGCAGTACTTC
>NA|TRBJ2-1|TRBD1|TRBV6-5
CASRNRDRSYNEQFF
TGTGCCAGCAGAAACCGGGACAGGTCCTACAATGAGCAGTTCTTC
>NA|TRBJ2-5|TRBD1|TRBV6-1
CASSRQGAWETQYF
TGTGCCAGCAGTCGCCAGGGGGCCTGGGAGACCCAGTACTTC
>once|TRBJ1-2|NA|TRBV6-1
CASSEAFVSYTF
TGTGCCAGCAGTGAAGCGTTCGTAAGCTACACCTTC
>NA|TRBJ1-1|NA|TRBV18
CASSPDDGGRNTEAFF
TGTGCCAGCTCACCCGATGATGGGGGGAGGAACACTGAAGCTTTCTTT
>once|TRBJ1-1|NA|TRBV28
CASSPGQTNTEAFF
TGTGCCAGCAGCCCCGGACAGACGAACACTGAAGCTTTCTTT
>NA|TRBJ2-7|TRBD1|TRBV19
CASSISWTGITYEQYF
TGTGCCAGTAGTATTAGCTGGACAGGGATAACCTACGAGCAGTACTTC
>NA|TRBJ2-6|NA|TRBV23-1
CASSRSVKPSGANVLTF
TGCGCCAGCAGTCGTAGCGTAAAACCATCTGGGGCCAACGTCCTGACTTTC
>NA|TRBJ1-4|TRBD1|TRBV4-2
CASSPEPGQGGEKLFF
TGTGCCAGCAGCCCCGAACCCGGACAGGGAGGCGAAAAACTGTTTTTT
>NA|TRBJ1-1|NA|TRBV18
CASSLGLIEAFF
TGTGCCAGCTCTCTAGGACTTATTGAAGCTTTCTTT
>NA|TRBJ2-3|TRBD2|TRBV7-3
CASSPTSGSTDTQYF
TGTGCCAGCAGCCCGACTAGCGGGAGCACAGATACGCAGTATTTT
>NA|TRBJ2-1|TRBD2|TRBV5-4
CASSQPNSGDLYNEQFF
TGTGCCAGCAGCCAACCGAATAGCGGGGACCTCTACAATGAGCAGTTCTTC
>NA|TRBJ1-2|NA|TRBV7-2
CASSSPISGVSGYTF
TGTGCCAGCAGCTCACCGATTTCAGGGGTTAGCGGCTACACCTTC
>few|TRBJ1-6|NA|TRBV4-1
CASSQSTVSNVSPLHF
TGCGCCAGCAGCCAATCGACAGTTTCTAATGTTTCACCCCTCCACTTT
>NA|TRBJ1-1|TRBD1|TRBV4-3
CASSNWTGMNTEAFF
TGCGCCAGCAGCAACTGGACAGGCATGAACACTGAAGCTTTCTTT
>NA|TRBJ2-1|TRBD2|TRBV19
CASSPEGSGSGYEQFF
TGTGCCAGTAGCCCCGAGGGTAGCGGGAGTGGGTATGAGCAGTTCTTC
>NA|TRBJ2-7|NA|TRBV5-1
CASSSGTGAYEQYF
TGCGCCAGCAGCTCCGGGACTGGTGCCTACGAGCAGTACTTC
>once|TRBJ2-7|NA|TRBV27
CASSSEPRFFEQYF
TGTGCCAGCAGTTCCGAACCGCGGTTTTTTGAGCAGTACTTC
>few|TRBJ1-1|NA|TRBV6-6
CASSRQNTEAFF
TGTGCCAGCAGTCGACAGAACACTGAAGCTTTCTTT
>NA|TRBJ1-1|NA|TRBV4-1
CASSPPGYMNTEAFF
TGCGCCAGCAGCCCACCAGGGTACATGAACACTGAAGCTTTCTTT
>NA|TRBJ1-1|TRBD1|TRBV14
CASSHESGTGLKAFF
TGTGCCAGCAGCCACGAGTCCGGGACAGGGCTGAAAGCTTTCTTT
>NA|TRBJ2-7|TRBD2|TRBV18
CASSPGLAETYEQYF
TGTGCCAGCTCGCCGGGACTAGCGGAAACCTACGAGCAGTACTTC
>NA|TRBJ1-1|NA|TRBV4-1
CASSQEPAGNTEAFF
TGCGCCAGCAGCCAAGAGCCCGCAGGGAACACTGAAGCTTTCTTT
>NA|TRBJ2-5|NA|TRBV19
CASSYIGGIQETQYF
TGTGCCAGTAGTTACATTGGCGGGATCCAAGAGACCCAGTACTTC
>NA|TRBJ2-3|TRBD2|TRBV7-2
CASSLTSGGNTDTQYF
TGTGCCAGCAGCCTGACTAGCGGGGGGAACACAGATACGCAGTATTTT
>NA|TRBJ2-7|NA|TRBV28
CASSFSGTRSYEQYF
TGTGCCAGCAGCTTCTCCGGGACTCGATCCTACGAGCAGTACTTC
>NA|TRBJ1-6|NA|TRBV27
CASRDTGERGSPLHF
TGTGCCAGCAGGGACACGGGAGAGAGAGGTTCACCCCTCCACTTT
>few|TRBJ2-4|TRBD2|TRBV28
CASSPSGSDIQYF
TGTGCCAGCAGCCCCAGCGGGAGTGACATTCAGTACTTC
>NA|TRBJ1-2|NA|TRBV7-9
CASSEGGMGYTF
TGTGCCAGCAGCGAAGGGGGAATGGGCTACACCTTC
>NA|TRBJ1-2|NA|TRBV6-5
CASRLGAAGYGYTF
TGTGCCAGCAGGCTCGGGGCGGCGGGGTATGGCTACACCTTC
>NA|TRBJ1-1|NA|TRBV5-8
CAPAEGPNTEAFF
TGTGCCCCAGCGGAGGGGCCGAACACTGAAGCTTTCTTT
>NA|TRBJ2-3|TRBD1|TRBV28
CASSSQRGTGTLTDTQYF
TGTGCCAGCAGTTCCCAGCGTGGGACAGGGACACTCACAGATACGCAGTATTTT
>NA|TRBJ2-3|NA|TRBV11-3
CASSRRDSNTQYF
TGTGCCAGCAGCCGCAGGGATTCAAATACGCAGTATTTT
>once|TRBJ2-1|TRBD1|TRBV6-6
CASSDYRGGDEQFF
TGTGCCAGCAGTGATTACAGGGGTGGGGATGAGCAGTTCTTC